This is a list of T cell receptor beta chains from one sample in a study of blood T cell repertoires in COVID-19. The table came from immunoSEQ multiplex PCR; TCRdb's copy has only in-frame clones and leaves some out. Among 290,000 or so clones listed, around 87% were seen once. The source material was peripheral blood. The receptor set was obtained from a man in his sixties or seventies with acute or convalescent COVID-19. The CDR3 runs from the conserved cysteine through the conserved F or W. Each record gives: clone size, D gene, V gene, J gene, CDR3 DNA, CDR3 protein. D genes are given only for firm matches. Expanded clones get a size class; other rows say once, few or many, or leave the size out.

-	TRBD2	TRBV3-1/TRBV3-2	TRBJ2-3	TGTGCCAGCAGCCCCTCGGGAGCGGGAGGCACAGATACGCAGTATTTT	CASSPSGAGGTDTQYF
-	-	TRBV12-3/TRBV12-4	TRBJ1-2	TGTGCCAGCAGTACAGTGAACTATGGCTACACCTTC	CASSTVNYGYTF
-	TRBD1	TRBV7-2	TRBJ2-2	TGTGCCAGCAGCCAACGGACAGGGCGGACCGGGGAGCTGTTTTTT	CASSQRTGRTGELFF
-	TRBD2	TRBV30	TRBJ2-7	TGTGCCTGGAGTGTCAAGATCCTAGCGGGATCCTACGAGCAGTACTTC	CAWSVKILAGSYEQYF
-	-	TRBV6-5	TRBJ2-5	TGTGCCAGCAGTTTGAGAGAGACCCAGTACTTC	CASSLRETQYF
-	TRBD1	TRBV10-3	TRBJ1-3	TGTGCCATCAGTGGAGCAGGGGGCATGGGAAACACCATATATTTT	CAISGAGGMGNTIYF
-	TRBD2	TRBV6-1	TRBJ2-2	TGTGCCAGCAGTGATTGGCTAGCGGGGAACACCGGGGAGCTGTTTTTT	CASSDWLAGNTGELFF
-	-	TRBV2	TRBJ1-5	TGTGCCAGCAGACTTGACAGGTCTAATCAGCCCCAGCATTTT	CASRLDRSNQPQHF
-	TRBD1	TRBV5-4	TRBJ1-4	TGTGCCAGCAGCCTGACACAGGGGGCAGAGGAAAAACTGTTTTTT	CASSLTQGAEEKLFF
-	TRBD2	TRBV28	TRBJ2-1	TGTGCCAGCAGGGGGGGGTTCTACAATGAGCAGTTCTTC	CASRGGFYNEQFF
-	TRBD1	TRBV24-1	TRBJ2-4	TGTGCCACCAGTGATTCGGGACAGGGGGATAAAAACATTCAGTACTTC	CATSDSGQGDKNIQYF
-	-	TRBV10-2	TRBJ2-3	TGCGCCAGCAGGGGACTGGGACGGAGCGCCCTAGATACGCAGTATTTT	CASRGLGRSALDTQYF
-	-	TRBV13	TRBJ1-1	TGTGCCAGCAGCTTAGAGGGTGCGGGGGCCTCTCGTGCTTTCTTT	CASSLEGAGASRAFF
-	-	TRBV2	TRBJ1-3	TGTGCCAGCAGTTCGGTCGGGTTCGAGACCATATATTTT	CASSSVGFETIYF
few	-	TRBV19	TRBJ1-5	TGTGCCAGTAAGCGGGGGAATATCGATCAGCCCCAGCATTTT	CASKRGNIDQPQHF
-	TRBD2	TRBV6-2/TRBV6-3	TRBJ2-1	TGTGCCAGCAGTTCCCGACTAGCGGGAGGCGTCAATGAGCAGTTCTTC	CASSSRLAGGVNEQFF
-	-	TRBV6-5	TRBJ1-6	TGTGCCAGCAGATTAACCGGGACTCCGAATTCACCCCTCCACTTT	CASRLTGTPNSPLHF
-	TRBD2	TRBV20-1	TRBJ2-3	TGCAGTGCTAGTCGCCGGGAGGGCACAGATACGCAGTATTTT	CSASRREGTDTQYF
-	-	TRBV6-5	TRBJ2-7	TGTGCCACCGAAAGGGGCTCCTACGAGCAGTACTTC	CATERGSYEQYF
once	TRBD1	TRBV5-1	TRBJ2-2	TGCGCCAGCAGCTTGTTTGGGACAGGTAGCGGGGAGCTGTTTTTT	CASSLFGTGSGELFF
many	-	TRBV5-6	TRBJ2-2	TGTGCCAGCAGCTTGGACCAGACAGGTTTCACCGGGGAGCTGTTTTTT	CASSLDQTGFTGELFF
-	-	TRBV6-5	TRBJ2-7	TGTGCCAGCAGTCCTTGGACAGTCTCCTACGAGCAGTACTTC	CASSPWTVSYEQYF
-	-	TRBV5-4	TRBJ2-7	TGTGCCAGCAGCTTGGCAGGGGGACTAGACTACGAGCAGTACTTC	CASSLAGGLDYEQYF
-	-	TRBV5-6	TRBJ2-5	TGTGCCAGCAGCTTGAGCGGCAAGCAAGAGACCCAGTACTTC	CASSLSGKQETQYF
-	-	TRBV5-5	TRBJ2-1	TGTGCCAGCAGCTTGTTGGGAGGTGGTGAGCAGTTCTTC	CASSLLGGGEQFF
-	TRBD1	TRBV28	TRBJ1-5	TGTGCCAGCAGCACCGGGGGCAGGGGGCATTTTGTCGATCAGCCCCAGCATTTT	CASSTGGRGHFVDQPQHF
-	-	TRBV28	TRBJ2-7	TGTGCCAGCAGAGAGAGGTACGAGCAGTACTTC	CASRERYEQYF
once	TRBD1	TRBV4-2	TRBJ1-5	TGTGCCAGCAGCCGGGGACAGGGGACTAATCAGCCCCAGCATTTT	CASSRGQGTNQPQHF
-	-	TRBV6-5	TRBJ1-1	TGTGCCAGCCGGCCTACAGCATACACTGAAGCTTTCTTT	CASRPTAYTEAFF
-	-	TRBV7-6	TRBJ2-7	TGTGCCAGCAGCCCAGGCTCCGGGACAAGCCTTCGCGAGCAGTACTTC	CASSPGSGTSLREQYF
-	-	TRBV3-1/TRBV3-2	TRBJ1-1	TGTGCCAGCAGAACAGGAATCATGAACACTGAAGCTTTCTTT	CASRTGIMNTEAFF
once	-	TRBV20-1	TRBJ1-5	TGCAGTGCTAGTATGGGGGGTAGCAATCAGCCCCAGCATTTT	CSASMGGSNQPQHF
-	-	TRBV27	TRBJ1-2	TGTGCCAGCAGCCCGACGGGTTATGGCTACACCTTC	CASSPTGYGYTF
once	-	TRBV24-1	TRBJ2-7	TGTGCCACCAGTGAGCCACAGGGTCGGGAGCAGTACTTC	CATSEPQGREQYF
-	TRBD2	TRBV6-6	TRBJ2-2	TGTGCCAGCAGGGCCCGACTAGCGGAGAACACCGGGGAGCTGTTTTTT	CASRARLAENTGELFF
-	TRBD1	TRBV12-5	TRBJ2-3	TGTGCTAGTGGGCCTGACAGGGGGTTGGGTACAGATACGCAGTATTTT	CASGPDRGLGTDTQYF
-	TRBD2	TRBV4-1	TRBJ2-7	TGCGCCAGCAGCCAAGGGCTAGCGGGGACCTACGAGCAGTACTTC	CASSQGLAGTYEQYF
-	TRBD1	TRBV3-1/TRBV3-2	TRBJ1-3	TGTGCCAGCAGCCGGTTACAGGGGGAGGACACCATATATTTT	CASSRLQGEDTIYF
few	-	TRBV5-1	TRBJ1-1	TGCGCCAGCAGCTTGGAGGGGTCCGTGAACACTGAAGCTTTCTTT	CASSLEGSVNTEAFF
-	-	TRBV5-6	TRBJ1-5	TGTGCCAGCAGCTTGTTTTATAGCAATCAGCCCCAGCATTTT	CASSLFYSNQPQHF
-	-	TRBV7-9	TRBJ1-2	TGTGCCAGCAGCTTCGACGGGTATGGCTACACCTTC	CASSFDGYGYTF
-	-	TRBV5-1	TRBJ2-3	TGCGCCAGCAGCTTGGTGGGACAAAGCACAGATACGCAGTATTTT	CASSLVGQSTDTQYF
-	-	TRBV6-2/TRBV6-3	TRBJ1-1	TGTGCCAGCAGTTACTTCGATCAACAGAACACTGAAGCTTTCTTT	CASSYFDQQNTEAFF
-	TRBD1	TRBV27	TRBJ2-7	TGTGCCAGCAGTTTATATGCGGACAGGGTATCCCACGAGCAGTACTTC	CASSLYADRVSHEQYF